Listed here are 11 T cell receptor beta chains from one sample, sequenced in a study of radiotherapy plus CTLA-4 blockade in lung cancer. Profiling relied on immunoSEQ multiplex PCR, and the TCRdb table lists in-frame clones only, not all of them. The table has some 73,000 clones, around 74% seen once. This material consisted of peripheral blood, taken from a patient treated with radiotherapy plus ipilimumab. The receptors were sampled from a human donor with non-small cell lung cancer whose response to radiotherapy plus ipilimumab could not be evaluated.

J is TRBJ1-4 and V is TRBV5-6; D might be TRBD1 (6 bases). CDR3 length equals 16 residues. Trimming took off 1 base at V and 0 bases at J, with 10 bases between the two ends. The germline V gene encodes CDR1 SGHDT and CDR2 YYEEEE. CDR3 nucleotides: TGTGCCAGCAGCTTGCGGGGGGCACCAACTAATGAAAAACTGTTTTTT. Amino acids: CASSLRGAPTNEKLFF. Full variable domain (remainder filled in from reference TRBV5-6 and TRBJ1-4): DAGVTQSPTHLIKTRGQQVTLRCSPKSGHDTVSWYQQALGQGPQFIFQYYEEEERQRGNFPDRFSGHQFPNYSSELNVNALLLGDSALYLCASSLRGAPTNEKLFFGSGTQLSVL.

The J gene is TRBJ2-7, the V gene TRBV13, with TRBD1 as a possible D gene (6 bases). V dropped 1 base and J dropped 2 bases, with 9 bases sitting between them. The CDR3 runs 14 residues. Germline V CDR1 and CDR2: PRHDT, FYEKMQ (reference sequence). The CDR3 spells CASSLARGTYEQYF. The CDR3 DNA follows: TGTGCCAGCAGCTTAGCCAGGGGAACCTACGAGCAGTACTTC.

V is TRBV30 and J is TRBJ2-7; D may be TRBD1 (5 bases). Trimming took 8 bases from V and 4 from J, leaving 12 bases between them. The CDR3 loop spans 11 amino acids. Germline CDR1 and CDR2: GTSNPN and SVGIG (reference sequence). CDR3 DNA sequence: TGTGCCCGACAAGACAGTTACGAGCAGTACTTC. Its protein product is CARQDSYEQYF.

This clone turned up a few times. CDR3 sequence reads: CAISDPSFRTDTQYF. CDR3 coding DNA: TGTGCCATCAGTGATCCTAGCTTCAGGACAGATACGCAGTATTTT. V gene TRBV10-3 combines with J gene TRBJ2-3; D is possibly TRBD2 (5 bases). Trimming took 3 bases from V and 3 from J, leaving 13 bases between them. Germline V gene lookup returns CDR1 ENHRY and CDR2 SYGVKD. CDR3 length equals 15 residues.

This clone was seen only once. The chain has TRBV4-1 and TRBJ2-1; 10 bases agree with TRBD2. The V gene end was trimmed by 2 bases and the J gene end by 1 base; junction bases not matched to a gene: 5. From germline, CDR1 is MGHRA and CDR2 YSYEKL. CDR3 size: 17 residues. The CDR3 DNA is TGCGCCAGCAGCCAATCCCGACTAGCGGGTTCCTACAATGAGCAGTTCTTC. Translation gives CASSQSRLAGSYNEQFF.

The chain employs TRBV5-4 and TRBJ2-7; TRBD2 matches 7 bases. V shed 4 bases, J shed 7 bases, and the junction held 11 bases outside the gene matches. The CDR3 spans 14 residues. Looked up from germline, CDR1 is SGHNT and CDR2 is YYREEE (reference sequence). The CDR3 region has the DNA TGTGCCAGCAGCCTAGCGGAGAGCTACGTTGAGCAGTACTTC. This codes for CASSLAESYVEQYF.

CDR3 coding DNA: TGTGCCAGCAGGACTAGCGGTAACAATGAGCAGTTCTTC. Protein product: CASRTSGNNEQFF. The chain uses TRBV2 and TRBJ2-1, with 9 bases matching TRBD2. Per germline, CDR1 SNHLY and CDR2 FYNNEI. This CDR3 comprises 13 residues. V lost 6 bases and J lost 5; bases outside the gene matches: 2.

V gene TRBV5-4 combines with J gene TRBJ2-5; 11 nucleotides match TRBD2. Germline trimming cut 2 bases from V and 2 bases from J; bases unmatched to any gene: 2. Germline CDR1 is SGHNT and CDR2 is YYREEE (reference sequence). This CDR3 region has 15 residues. CDR3 sequence (DNA): TGTGCCAGCAGCTTACTAGCGGGGGTTCAAGAGACCCAGTACTTC. Its protein product is CASSLLAGVQETQYF.

For the CDR3, the DNA is TGTGCCAGCAGCCACCGGCGGGTAATCAGCACAGATACGCAGTATTTT. Its translation is CASSHRRVISTDTQYF. V is TRBV14 and J is TRBJ2-3, with D maybe TRBD2 (5 bases). Germline V gives CDR1 SGHDN, CDR2 FVKESK. CDR3 size: 16 residues. Trimming left V 3 bases short and J 0 bases short, with 13 bases between.

The chain recombines TRBV6-5 with TRBJ1-2; D may be TRBD1 (5 bases). The CDR3 runs 14 residues. The germline V and J ends were trimmed by 8 bases and 4 bases, with 17 bases remaining between them. Germline loops: CDR1 MNHEY, CDR2 SVGAGI. CDR3 DNA sequence: TGTGCCAGCCGAAGTGGGTGGGGGGGCTATGGCTACACCTTC. Its protein product is CASRSGWGGYGYTF.

Only one count was recorded for this clone. The chain has TRBV15 and TRBJ2-3; TRBD2 aligns across 8 bases. Trimming cost V 0 bases and J 2 bases; bases outside gene matches: 10. The CDR3 length is 18 residues. The germline V gene has CDR1 LNHNV and CDR2 YYDKDF (reference sequence). In nucleotides, the CDR3 is TGTGCCACCAGCAGAGAATATTTAGCGGGACCCCCCACAGATACGCAGTATTTT. Protein: CATSREYLAGPPTDTQYF.